These 28 T cell receptor beta chains were all obtained from the same sample, sequenced in a study of cytomegalovirus exposure and HLA in healthy donors. Measured with immunoSEQ multiplex PCR; TCRdb has only the in-frame clones, and not every one. The data contain roughly 110,000 clones, about 88% of them singletons. The specimen sequenced was PBMCs. These receptors were collected from a woman in her late teens or twenties in good health and CMV-seropositive.

This chain connects TRBV27 to TRBJ1-5; a possible D gene is TRBD1 (6 bases). The CDR3 length is 15 residues. The V end was cut by 6 bases, the J end by 3 bases, with 15 bases between. CDR1 and CDR2 from the germline V gene are MNHEY and SMNVEV (reference sequence). CDR3 amino acids: CASSSGEGDNQPQHF. As DNA, the CDR3 is TGTGCCAGCAGCAGCGGGGAGGGGGACAATCAGCCCCAGCATTTT.

This chain uses TRBV19 with TRBJ1-5, with TRBD1 as a possible D gene (5 bases). V lost 10 bases to trimming and J lost 3 bases, with 16 bases between them. The CDR3 totals 14 residues. The V gene's germline CDR1 is LNHDA and CDR2 SQIVND (reference sequence). This CDR3 is CATSPQGNNQPQHF. CDR3 in DNA: TGTGCCACCTCACCCCAGGGTAACAATCAGCCCCAGCATTTT.

This sequence joins TRBV29-1 and TRBJ2-3; 8 bases are a match to TRBD1. CDR1 SQVTM and CDR2 ANQGSEA come from the germline V gene. This CDR3 spans 13 amino acids. The junction had 7 bases not matched to a gene; V was cut back by 6 bases and J by 5 bases. CDR3 sequence (DNA): TGCAGCGTCCGCCAGGGGGCAGGAGATACGCAGTATTTT. Its translation: CSVRQGAGDTQYF.

The chain combines TRBV5-8 with TRBJ2-1, with D possibly being TRBD1 (6 bases). The germline CDR1 and CDR2 sequences are SGHTS and YDEGEE. The ends were cut back, 2 bases at V and 1 base at J, with 10 bases in the middle. The CDR3 length is 15 residues. CDR3 DNA sequence: TGTGCCAGCAGCTTAGGCACAGGGTCCTACAATGAGCAGTTCTTC. This codes for CASSLGTGSYNEQFF.

This chain connects TRBV28 to TRBJ1-1, with a possible D match to TRBD1 (5 bases). Trimming left V 5 bases short and J 9 bases short, with 13 bases between. The CDR3 length is 12 residues. Germline CDR1 reads MDHEN; CDR2 reads SYDVKM. The CDR3 nucleotides are TGTGCCAGCAGTGGCTCGGCAGGGAAAGCTTTCTTT. Translation: CASSGSAGKAFF.

V and J are TRBV2 and TRBJ2-7, with 7 bases aligning to TRBD1. With 6 bases clipped from V and 7 bases from J, the junction kept 12 bases outside the gene matches. From germline, CDR1 is SNHLY and CDR2 FYNNEI. The CDR3 runs to 14 residues. The chain's CDR3 is CASRAGTAVWEQYF. The CDR3 DNA sequence: TGTGCCAGCAGGGCCGGGACAGCGGTTTGGGAGCAGTACTTC.

The chain uses TRBV19 and TRBJ1-5; D gene ambiguous. The CDR3 sequence is 17 residues long. Trimming removed 3 bases from V and 0 bases from J, with 15 bases in between. Germline values: CDR1 LNHDA, CDR2 SQIVND (reference sequence). The CDR3: CASSIPSPGYSNQPQHF. In nucleotides, the CDR3 is TGTGCCAGTAGTATCCCCAGTCCTGGTTATAGCAATCAGCCCCAGCATTTT. Looking up the rest from reference TRBV19 and TRBJ1-5 gives the full variable domain: DGGITQSPKYLFRKEGQNVTLSCEQNLNHDAMYWYRQDPGQGLRLIYYSQIVNDFQKGDIAEGYSVSREKKESFPLTVTSAQKNPTAFYLCASSIPSPGYSNQPQHFGDGTRLSIL.

The rearrangement uses TRBV15 and TRBJ2-7; 10 bases line up with TRBD1. The CDR3 covers 15 residues. With 3 bases clipped from V and 4 bases from J, the junction kept 6 bases outside the gene matches. Germline assignment: CDR1 LNHNV and CDR2 YYDKDF (reference sequence). The DNA of the CDR3 is TGTGCCACCAGCAGGCTGACAGGGGGCTTATACGAGCAGTACTTC. This encodes CATSRLTGGLYEQYF.

The chain carries TRBV7-6 and TRBJ2-2; D perhaps matches TRBD1 (6 bases). CDR3 length: 14 amino acids. Germline assignment: CDR1 SGHVS and CDR2 FNYEAQ. V was shortened by 4 bases and J by 5 bases, with 11 bases between the two germline ends. DNA for the CDR3: TGTGCCAGCAGCTCGAACACAGGGACCGGGGAGCTGTTTTTT. Protein product: CASSSNTGTGELFF.

The chain uses TRBV7-6 and TRBJ2-3, with 10 bases matching TRBD2. Germline V gene sequence: CDR1 SGHVS, CDR2 FNYEAQ. The CDR3 is 15 amino acids. V dropped 6 bases and J dropped 2; count of bases not matched to a gene: 5. CDR3 residues: CASSFSGGHTDTQYF. In DNA form, the CDR3 reads TGTGCCAGCAGTTTTAGCGGGGGGCACACAGATACGCAGTATTTT. Full variable domain (rest looked up from reference TRBV7-6 and TRBJ2-3): GAGVSQSPRYKVTKRGQDVALRCDPISGHVSLYWYRQALGQGPEFLTYFNYEAQQDKSGLPNDRFSAERPEGSISTLTIQRTEQRDSAMYRCASSFSGGHTDTQYFGPGTRLTVL.

This chain connects TRBV5-6 to TRBJ2-6; D is unresolved. Germline lookup yields CDR1 SGHDT and CDR2 YYEEEE. V lost 5 bases and J lost 0, with 9 bases in between. The CDR3 extends over 15 amino acids. The CDR3: CASRTVSSGANVLTF. For the CDR3, the DNA is TGTGCCAGCAGGACTGTCAGCTCTGGGGCCAACGTCCTGACTTTC.

V gene TRBV6-5 combines with J gene TRBJ1-3; TRBD1 might be the D (6 bases). Germline loops: CDR1 MNHEY, CDR2 SVGAGI. The length of the CDR3 is 15 residues. Trimming shortened V by 2 bases and J by 4 bases, and 12 bases separated the two germline ends. CDR3 in amino acids: CASSYGSGVGNTIYF. The CDR3 region has the DNA TGTGCCAGCAGTTACGGTTCAGGGGTCGGAAACACCATATATTTT.

The rearrangement joins TRBV28 to TRBJ2-7; TRBD1 matches 11 bases. The CDR3 has 18 residues. The germline CDR1 and CDR2 sequences are MDHEN and SYDVKM. The J segment lost 4 bases and the V segment lost 6 bases, leaving 17 bases of the junction unmatched. In DNA form, the CDR3 reads TGTGCCAGCAGAATCCGCGGACAGGGGGCGGGGGGCTCTTACGAGCAGTACTTC. Translation gives CASRIRGQGAGGSYEQYF.

In this sample, this clone turned up once. The chain combines TRBV19 with TRBJ1-5; the match to TRBD1 covers 10 bases. The CDR3 is 18 amino acids. V trimming: 4 bases; J trimming: 0 bases; junction bases outside the gene matches: 9. Germline V lookup: CDR1 LNHDA, CDR2 SQIVND (reference sequence). CDR3 DNA: TGTGCCAGTAGTAAAGGACAGGGGGACCTATATAGCAATCAGCCCCAGCATTTT. Amino acid sequence: CASSKGQGDLYSNQPQHF.

The chain employs TRBV6-5 and TRBJ2-3; 7 bases are shared with TRBD2. There are 15 residues in the CDR3. V lost 6 bases and J lost 6; bases outside the gene matches: 12. Germline V gives CDR1 MNHEY, CDR2 SVGAGI. CDR3 nucleotide sequence: TGTGCCAGCAGCCCAAGCGGGGCCGGGTGGGATACGCAGTATTTT. Translating gives CASSPSGAGWDTQYF.

The count of this clone is one. The chain combines TRBV19 with TRBJ2-1; D unclear. Germline CDR1 and CDR2: LNHDA and SQIVND (reference sequence). CDR3 size: 13 residues. V was clipped by 3 bases and J by 4 bases, with 7 bases between them. This CDR3 reads CASSILLYNEQFF. The CDR3 DNA follows: TGTGCCAGTAGTATTCTGCTATACAATGAGCAGTTCTTC.

The rearrangement links TRBV5-8 to TRBJ1-1, with a possible D match to TRBD1 (6 bases). The CDR3 has 15 residues. Trimming stripped 5 bases from V and 4 bases from J, with 18 bases between. Germline lookup yields CDR1 SGHTS and CDR2 YDEGEE. The CDR3 nucleotides read TGTGCCAGCAGACTGACAGGCCGAGGGAGCACTGAAGCTTTCTTT. Translating it yields CASRLTGRGSTEAFF.

This clone has only one observation. This chain links TRBV4-3 with TRBJ1-6; D unclear. This CDR3 comprises 15 residues. V lost 1 base to trimming and J lost 5 bases, with 9 bases between them. Germline V gene sequence: CDR1 LGHNA, CDR2 YSLEER. The CDR3 here is CASSQVFRNNSPLHF. CDR3 bases: TGCGCCAGCAGCCAAGTTTTCCGTAATAATTCACCCCTCCACTTT.

The chain is built from TRBV11-2 and TRBJ1-5; a possible D gene is TRBD1 (5 bases). This CDR3 is built from 17 residues. CDR1 is SGHAT, CDR2 FQNNGV, per germline. The V end lost 2 bases, the J end lost 2 bases, and 16 bases lay between the germline ends. The CDR3 nucleotides are TGTGCCAGCAGCTTACAGGGCAGGGAGGTTGGCAATCAGCCCCAGCATTTT. This codes for CASSLQGREVGNQPQHF. The full variable domain, with the rest looked up from reference TRBV11-2 and TRBJ1-5, is EAGVAQSPRYKIIEKRQSVAFWCNPISGHATLYWYQQILGQGPKLLIQFQNNGVVDDSQLPKDRFSAERLKGVDSTLKIQPAKLEDSAVYLCASSLQGREVGNQPQHFGDGTRLSIL.

The CDR3: CASSSLGTSGGKSTDTQYF. CDR3 sequence (DNA): TGTGCCAGCAGCTCCCTGGGGACTAGCGGGGGGAAAAGCACAGATACGCAGTATTTT. V and J are TRBV13 and TRBJ2-3, with 15 bases identical to TRBD2. The CDR3 contains 19 residues. With V trimmed by 4 bases and J by 0 bases, 8 bases remained unmatched. Germline CDR1 and CDR2: PRHDT and FYEKMQ (reference sequence).

DNA of the CDR3: TGCGCCAGCAGCTTGGTTAGGGGGCGCGATGGCTACACCTTC. It yields the protein CASSLVRGRDGYTF. J is TRBJ1-2 and V is TRBV5-1, with 7 bases identical to TRBD1. The length of the CDR3 is 14 residues. Unmatched junction bases numbered 5, after V lost 0 bases and J lost 6 bases. Per germline, CDR1 SGHRS and CDR2 YFSETQ.

The V call is TRBV6-6, the J call TRBJ1-5, with 9 bases identical to TRBD1. Germline CDR1 is MNHNY and CDR2 is SVGAGI (reference sequence). The CDR3 covers 14 residues. V was clipped by 6 bases and J by 2 bases; unmatched bases: 2. The CDR3 here is CASRDRGGNQPQHF. CDR3 DNA: TGTGCCAGCAGGGACAGGGGAGGCAATCAGCCCCAGCATTTT.

The chain has TRBV28 and TRBJ2-7; 9 bases are shared with TRBD2. This CDR3 spans 16 amino acids. After removal of 4 bases from V and 7 bases from J, the junction contained 14 bases not matched to a gene. Germline V gene lookup returns CDR1 MDHEN and CDR2 SYDVKM. CDR3: CASSSRRAGGPGEQYV. The CDR3 region has the DNA TGTGCCAGCAGTTCCCGGCGCGCGGGGGGGCCCGGAGAGCAGTACGTC.

The V gene is TRBV7-9, the J gene TRBJ1-2; no reliable D call. Germline lookup yields CDR1 SEHNR and CDR2 FQNEAQ (reference sequence). The CDR3 covers 14 residues. Trimming pared 7 bases from V and 0 bases from J, leaving 12 bases between. Written as DNA, the CDR3 is TGTGCCAGCATCCCGAGGCCTTCTAACTATGGCTACACCTTC. Its protein is CASIPRPSNYGYTF.

The rearrangement uses TRBV7-9 and TRBJ2-2; the D is unclear. V lost 8 bases to trimming and J lost 3 bases, with 13 bases between them. The CDR3 spans 14 residues. CDR1 is SEHNR and CDR2 is FQNEAQ in the germline V gene (reference sequence). Here the CDR3 reads CASGGVAYTGELFF. The DNA of the CDR3 is TGTGCCAGCGGTGGAGTTGCTTACACCGGGGAGCTGTTTTTT. The whole variable domain, remainder taken from reference TRBV7-9 and TRBJ2-2, is DTGVSQNPRHKITKRGQNVTFRCDPISEHNRLYWYRQTLGQGPEFLTYFQNEAQLEKSRLLSDRFSAERPKGSFSTLEIQRTEQGDSAMYLCASGGVAYTGELFFGEGSRLTVL.

The chain employs TRBV6-1 and TRBJ2-7, with D maybe TRBD1 (5 bases). The CDR3 sequence is 14 residues long. The V end lost 3 bases, the J end lost 1 base, and 10 bases lay between the germline ends. Germline V gene sequence: CDR1 MNHNS, CDR2 SASEGT. The chain's CDR3 is CASSDGHISYEQYF. CDR3 sequence (DNA): TGTGCCAGCAGTGACGGACATATTTCCTACGAGCAGTACTTC.

V and J are TRBV5-4 and TRBJ2-2; the match to TRBD2 covers 7 bases. There are 15 residues in the CDR3. Germline V gene data show CDR1 as SGHNT and CDR2 as YYREEE (reference sequence). V gave up 0 bases and J gave up 5 bases; unmatched junction bases: 4. The DNA for the CDR3 is TGTGCCAGCAGCTTGGGCGGGGGAGGGACCGGGGAGCTGTTTTTT. As protein: CASSLGGGGTGELFF.

This clone showed up just a few times. The V and J genes are TRBV28 and TRBJ2-2, with D maybe TRBD2 (6 bases). The CDR3 runs to 17 residues. V lost 2 bases and J lost 2, with 15 bases in between. CDR1 is MDHEN, CDR2 SYDVKM, per germline. CDR3 nucleotides: TGTGCCAGCAGTTTAAGGTTCGGGCGGGGAAACACCGGGGAGCTGTTTTTT. This encodes CASSLRFGRGNTGELFF.